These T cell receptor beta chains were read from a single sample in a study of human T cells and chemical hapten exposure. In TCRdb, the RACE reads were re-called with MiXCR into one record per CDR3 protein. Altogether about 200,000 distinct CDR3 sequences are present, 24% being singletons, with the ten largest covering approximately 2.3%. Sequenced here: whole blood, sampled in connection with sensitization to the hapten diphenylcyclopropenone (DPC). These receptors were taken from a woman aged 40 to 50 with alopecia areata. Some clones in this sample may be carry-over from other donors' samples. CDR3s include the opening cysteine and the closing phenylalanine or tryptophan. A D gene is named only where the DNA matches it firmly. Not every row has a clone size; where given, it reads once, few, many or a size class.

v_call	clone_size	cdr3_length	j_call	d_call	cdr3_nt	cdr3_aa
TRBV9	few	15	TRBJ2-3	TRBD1	TGTGCCAGCAGCGTACGACAGGGGGCATCGGATACGCAGTATTTT	CASSVRQGASDTQYF
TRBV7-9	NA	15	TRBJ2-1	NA	TGTGCCAGCAGCTTAAGGGCCCCTCTCAACAATGAGCAGTTCTTC	CASSLRAPLNNEQFF
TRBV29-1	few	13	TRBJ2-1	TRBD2	TGCAGCGCCAGGGCGGGAGGGCAGAATGAGCAGTTCTTC	CSARAGGQNEQFF
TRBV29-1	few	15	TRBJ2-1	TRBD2	TGCAGCGTTGAGTCGCCTAGCGGGAGGGCCTATGAGCAGTTCTTC	CSVESPSGRAYEQFF
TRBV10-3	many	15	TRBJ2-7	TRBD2	TGTGCCATCAGTGACCTTAGCGGGAGGACCTACGAGCAGTACTTC	CAISDLSGRTYEQYF
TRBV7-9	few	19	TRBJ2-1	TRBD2	TGTGCCAGCAGCTTAGGTGGGGCTAGCGGGAGGGCCCGATACAATGAGCAGTTCTTC	CASSLGGASGRARYNEQFF
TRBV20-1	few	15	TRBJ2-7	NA	TGCAGTGCTAGCCCCCAGGCAGGGGAATACTACGAGCAGTACTTC	CSASPQAGEYYEQYF
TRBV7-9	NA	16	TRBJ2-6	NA	TGTGCCAGCAGCCCCGTGGTGTCCTCTGGGGCCAACGTCCTGACTTTC	CASSPVVSSGANVLTF
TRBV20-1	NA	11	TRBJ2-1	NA	TGCAGTGGATTTTACGGAAGGGAGCAGTTCTTC	CSGFYGREQFF
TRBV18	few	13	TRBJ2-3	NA	TGTGCCAGCTCACCACGGACCACAGATACGCAGTATTTT	CASSPRTTDTQYF
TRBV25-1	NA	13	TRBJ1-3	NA	TGTGCCAGCAGTGAAGGTGTTGGAAACACCATATATTTT	CASSEGVGNTIYF
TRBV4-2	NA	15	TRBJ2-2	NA	TGTGCCAGCAGCCAAGATTTCTATTACACCGGGGAGCTGTTTTTT	CASSQDFYYTGELFF
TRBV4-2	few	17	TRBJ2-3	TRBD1	TGTGCCAGCAGCCAAGTGGCCGGGACAGCCAGCACAGATACGCAGTATTTT	CASSQVAGTASTDTQYF
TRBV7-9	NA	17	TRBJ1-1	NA	TGTGCCAGCAGCTTACCCCAGGCGGTCGGGTTGAACACTGAAGCTTTCTTT	CASSLPQAVGLNTEAFF
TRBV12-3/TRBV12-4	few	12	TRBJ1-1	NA	TGTGCCAGCAGCACCGGACAGACGGAAGCTTTCTTT	CASSTGQTEAFF
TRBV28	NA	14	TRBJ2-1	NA	TGTGCCAGCAGCCCTAGAGGCCCGTACAATGAGCAGTTCTTC	CASSPRGPYNEQFF
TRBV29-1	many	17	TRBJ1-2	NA	TGCAGCGCATACGTTGAAACGGGCAGGACCCCACCCTATGGCTACACCTTC	CSAYVETGRTPPYGYTF
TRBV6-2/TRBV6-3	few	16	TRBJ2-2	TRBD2	TGTGCCAGCAGTTACTCTTCGGGGAGGGCCACCGGGGAGCTGTTTTTT	CASSYSSGRATGELFF
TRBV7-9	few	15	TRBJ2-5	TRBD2	TGTGCCAGCAGCTTAGTAGCGGGAGGCGGAGAGACCCAGTACTTC	CASSLVAGGGETQYF
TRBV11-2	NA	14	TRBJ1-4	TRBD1	TGTGCCAGCAGCTTGGACAGGGGACTCGAAAAACTGTTTTTT	CASSLDRGLEKLFF
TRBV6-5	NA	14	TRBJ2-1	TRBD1	TGTGCCAGCAGTTTCAGGACAGGGCACAATGAGCAGTTCTTC	CASSFRTGHNEQFF
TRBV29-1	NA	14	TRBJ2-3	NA	TGCAGCGTTGTTCGTTCCGCTCGCACAGATACGCAGTATTTT	CSVVRSARTDTQYF
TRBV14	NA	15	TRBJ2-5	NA	TGTGCCAGCAGCCAGAATCTCAGGGTCCAAGAGACCCAGTACTTC	CASSQNLRVQETQYF
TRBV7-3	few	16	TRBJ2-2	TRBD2	TGTGCCAGCAGCTTAAGTGGACAGCGGGAGAACGGGGAGCTGTTTTTT	CASSLSGQRENGELFF
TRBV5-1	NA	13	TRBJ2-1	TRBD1	TGCGCCAGCAGCGAGGACAGGGCCAATGAGCAGTTCTTC	CASSEDRANEQFF
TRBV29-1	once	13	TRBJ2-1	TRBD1	TGCAGCGTTGAAGGACAGGGGAATAATGAGCAGTTCTTC	CSVEGQGNNEQFF
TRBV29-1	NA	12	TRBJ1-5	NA	TGCAGCGTTGCGGGTACCAATCAGCCCCAGCATTTT	CSVAGTNQPQHF
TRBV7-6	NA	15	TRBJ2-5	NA	TGTGCCAGCAGCTTAGCAGGTCGCGGGGTGAAGACCCAGTACTTC	CASSLAGRGVKTQYF
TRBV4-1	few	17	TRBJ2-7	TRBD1	TGCGCCAGCAGCCCTTCCGTTCGACAGGGACGAGCCTACGAGCAGTACTTC	CASSPSVRQGRAYEQYF
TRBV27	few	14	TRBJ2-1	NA	TGTGCCAGCAGTTTTCGGGGGGCGCGGAATGAGCAGTTCTTC	CASSFRGARNEQFF
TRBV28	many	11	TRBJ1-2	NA	TGTGCCAGCAGTTTGAACTATGGCTACACCTTC	CASSLNYGYTF
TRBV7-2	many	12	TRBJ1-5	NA	TGTGCCAGTCAGGGTTACAATCAGCCCCAGCATTTT	CASQGYNQPQHF
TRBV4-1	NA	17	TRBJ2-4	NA	TGCGCCAGCAGCCAAATGGGAGGAAGAGTAGCCAAAAACATTCAGTACTTC	CASSQMGGRVAKNIQYF
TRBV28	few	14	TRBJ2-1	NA	TGTGCCAGCAGTTTTGAGGGAGCGAACAATGAGCAGTTCTTC	CASSFEGANNEQFF
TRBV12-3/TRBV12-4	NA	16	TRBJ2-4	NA	TGTGCCAGCAGTTCGGGGGCAGTCCGGGCCAAAAACATTCAGTACTTC	CASSSGAVRAKNIQYF
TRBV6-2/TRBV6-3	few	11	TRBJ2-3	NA	TGTGCCAGCAGGACAGCAGATACGCAGTATTTT	CASRTADTQYF
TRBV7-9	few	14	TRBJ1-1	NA	TGTGCCAGCAGCTTTACCAGGGACAACACTGAAGCTTTCTTT	CASSFTRDNTEAFF
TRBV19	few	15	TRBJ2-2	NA	TGTGCCAGTAGTATAAATCCCCCCGGCTCCGGGGAGCTGTTTTTT	CASSINPPGSGELFF
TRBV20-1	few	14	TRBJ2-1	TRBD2	TGCAGTGCTAGGAGCGGGAGCATCTACAATGAGCAGTTCTTC	CSARSGSIYNEQFF
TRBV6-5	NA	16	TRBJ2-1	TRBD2	TGTGCCAGCAGTCCCCGGCGGGCTAGCGGGAGTGATGAGCAGTTCTTC	CASSPRRASGSDEQFF
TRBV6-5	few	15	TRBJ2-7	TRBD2	TGTGCCAGCAGGCGAGCGGGAGACTACTCCTACGAGCAGTACTTC	CASRRAGDYSYEQYF
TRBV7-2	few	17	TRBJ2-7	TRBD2	TGTGCCAGCAGCTTGGCTAGCGGGAGGGCTAACTCCTACGAGCAGTACTTC	CASSLASGRANSYEQYF
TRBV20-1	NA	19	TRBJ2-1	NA	TGCAGTGCTACTTCACAGGGTTTAGAACCCTTCAGCTCCTACAATGAGCAGTTCTTC	CSATSQGLEPFSSYNEQFF
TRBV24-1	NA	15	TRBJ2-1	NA	TGTGCCACCAGTGATTTAGGGGACCCCTACAATGAGCAGTTCTTC	CATSDLGDPYNEQFF
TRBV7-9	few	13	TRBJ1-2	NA	TGTGCCAGCAGCTTGAACAGGGCAGGTGGCTACACCTTC	CASSLNRAGGYTF
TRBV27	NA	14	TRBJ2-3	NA	TGTGCCAGCAGTGGATTAACTAGCACAGATACGCAGTATTTT	CASSGLTSTDTQYF
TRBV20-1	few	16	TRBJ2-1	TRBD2	TGCAGTGCTGAAAACGGTGATACTAGCGGGAGTGATGAGCAGTTCTTC	CSAENGDTSGSDEQFF
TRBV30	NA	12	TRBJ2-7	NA	TGTGCCTGGAGTGCAAGTTCCTACGAGCAGTACTTC	CAWSASSYEQYF
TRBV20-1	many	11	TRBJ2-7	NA	TGCAGTGCTAGAACTAGCCCCGAGCAGTACTTC	CSARTSPEQYF